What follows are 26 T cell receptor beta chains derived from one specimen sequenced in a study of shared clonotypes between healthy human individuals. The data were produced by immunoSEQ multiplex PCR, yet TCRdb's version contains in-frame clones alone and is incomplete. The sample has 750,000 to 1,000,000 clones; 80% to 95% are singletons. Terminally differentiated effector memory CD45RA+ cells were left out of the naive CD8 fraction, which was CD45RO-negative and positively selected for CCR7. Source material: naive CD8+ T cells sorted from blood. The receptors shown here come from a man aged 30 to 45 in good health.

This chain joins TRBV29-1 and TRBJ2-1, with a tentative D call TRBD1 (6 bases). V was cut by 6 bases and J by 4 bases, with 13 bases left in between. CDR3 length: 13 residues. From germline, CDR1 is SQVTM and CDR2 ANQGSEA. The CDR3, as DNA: TGCAGCGTGATTAGCCAGGGGTACAATGAGCAGTTCTTC. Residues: CSVISQGYNEQFF.

The CDR3 protein is CATRPGGGAYEQYF. CDR3 nucleotides: TGTGCTACACGACCTGGAGGAGGGGCCTACGAGCAGTACTTC. The rearrangement uses TRBV19 and TRBJ2-7; possibly TRBD2 for D (6 bases). CDR1 and CDR2 (germline): LNHDA, SQIVND (reference sequence). This CDR3 contains 14 residues.

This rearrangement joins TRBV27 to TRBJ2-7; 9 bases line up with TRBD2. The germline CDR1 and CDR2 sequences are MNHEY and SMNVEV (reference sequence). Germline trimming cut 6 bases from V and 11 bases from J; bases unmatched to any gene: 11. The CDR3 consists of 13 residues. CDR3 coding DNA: TGTGCCAGCAGCCCGGGACTAGCCCTTCGCGAGTACTTC. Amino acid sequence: CASSPGLALREYF.

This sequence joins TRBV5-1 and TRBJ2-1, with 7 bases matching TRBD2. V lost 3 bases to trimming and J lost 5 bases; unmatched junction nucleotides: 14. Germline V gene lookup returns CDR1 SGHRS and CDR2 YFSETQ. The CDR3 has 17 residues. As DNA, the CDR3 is TGCGCCAGCAGCTCAGCCTCCGGGGGGAGCGGGGACAATGAGCAGTTCTTC. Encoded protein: CASSSASGGSGDNEQFF. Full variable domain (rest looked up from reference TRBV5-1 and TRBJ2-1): KAGVTQTPRYLIKTRGQQVTLSCSPISGHRSVSWYQQTPGQGLQFLFEYFSETQRNKGNFPGRFSGRQFSNSRSEMNVSTLELGDSALYLCASSSASGGSGDNEQFFGPGTRLTVL.

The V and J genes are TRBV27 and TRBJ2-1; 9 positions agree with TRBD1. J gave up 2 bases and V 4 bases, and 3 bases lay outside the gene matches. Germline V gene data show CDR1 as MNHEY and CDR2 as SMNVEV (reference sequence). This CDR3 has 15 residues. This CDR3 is CASSSTGGTYNEQFF. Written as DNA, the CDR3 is TGTGCCAGCAGTTCGACAGGGGGTACCTACAATGAGCAGTTCTTC.

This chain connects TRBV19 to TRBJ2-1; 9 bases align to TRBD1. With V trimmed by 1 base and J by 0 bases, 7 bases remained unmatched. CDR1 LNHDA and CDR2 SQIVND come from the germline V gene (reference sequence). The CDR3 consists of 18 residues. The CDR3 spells CASSIGGQGPISYNEQFF. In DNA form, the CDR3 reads TGTGCCAGTAGTATAGGGGGACAGGGACCTATCTCCTACAATGAGCAGTTCTTC.

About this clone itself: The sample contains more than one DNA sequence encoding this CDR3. CDR3 loop: CASSLAGQGAYEQYF. DNA of the CDR3: TGTGCCAGCAGCTTAGCAGGACAGGGGGCGTACGAGCAGTACTTC. The genes are TRBV7-9 and TRBJ2-7, with 11 nucleotides matching TRBD1. There are 15 residues in the CDR3. Germline CDR1 SEHNR, CDR2 FQNEAQ (reference sequence). The V segment lost 0 bases and the J segment 4 bases; nucleotides outside the gene matches: 2.

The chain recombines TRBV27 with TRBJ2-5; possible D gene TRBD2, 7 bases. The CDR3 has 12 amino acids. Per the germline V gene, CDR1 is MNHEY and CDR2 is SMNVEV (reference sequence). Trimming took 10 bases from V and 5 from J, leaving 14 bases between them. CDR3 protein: CATKGGKETQYF. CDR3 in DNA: TGTGCCACTAAGGGGGGGAAGGAGACCCAGTACTTC.

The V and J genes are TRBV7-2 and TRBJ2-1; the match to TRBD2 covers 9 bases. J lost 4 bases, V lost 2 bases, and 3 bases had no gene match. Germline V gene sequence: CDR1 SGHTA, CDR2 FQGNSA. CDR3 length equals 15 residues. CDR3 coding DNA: TGTGCCAGCAGCTTACTAGCGGGGCCGTACAATGAGCAGTTCTTC. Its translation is CASSLLAGPYNEQFF.

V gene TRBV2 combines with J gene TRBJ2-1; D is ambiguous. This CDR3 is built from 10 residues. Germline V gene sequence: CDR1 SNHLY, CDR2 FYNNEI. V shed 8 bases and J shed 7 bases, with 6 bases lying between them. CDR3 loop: CASSWNEQFF. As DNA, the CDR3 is TGTGCCAGCTCCTGGAATGAGCAGTTCTTC. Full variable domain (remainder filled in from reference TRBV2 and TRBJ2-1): EPEVTQTPSHQVTQMGQEVILRCVPISNHLYFYWYRQILGQKVEFLVSFYNNEISEKSEIFDDQFSVERPDGSNFTLKIRSTKLEDSAMYFCASSWNEQFFGPGTRLTVL.

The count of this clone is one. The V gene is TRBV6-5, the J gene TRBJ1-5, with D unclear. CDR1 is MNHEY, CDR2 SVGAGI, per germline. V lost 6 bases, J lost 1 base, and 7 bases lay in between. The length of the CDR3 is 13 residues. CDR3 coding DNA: TGTGCCAGCAGCAGGACCAGCAATCAGCCCCAGCATTTT. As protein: CASSRTSNQPQHF.

The CDR3 DNA reads as TGCGCCAGCAGCCAAGAGGGAGCTGGAAAACTGTTTTTT. The encoded protein is CASSQEGAGKLFF. This sequence joins TRBV4-3 and TRBJ1-4; no definite D call. The CDR3 consists of 13 residues. From germline, CDR1 is LGHNA and CDR2 YSLEER. V was clipped by 0 bases and J by 10 bases, with 9 bases between them.

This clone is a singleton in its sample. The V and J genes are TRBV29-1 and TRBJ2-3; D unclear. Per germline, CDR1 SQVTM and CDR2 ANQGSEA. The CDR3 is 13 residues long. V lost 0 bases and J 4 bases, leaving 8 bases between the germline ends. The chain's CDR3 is CSVEDPQADTQYF. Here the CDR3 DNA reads TGCAGCGTTGAAGATCCCCAGGCAGATACGCAGTATTTT.

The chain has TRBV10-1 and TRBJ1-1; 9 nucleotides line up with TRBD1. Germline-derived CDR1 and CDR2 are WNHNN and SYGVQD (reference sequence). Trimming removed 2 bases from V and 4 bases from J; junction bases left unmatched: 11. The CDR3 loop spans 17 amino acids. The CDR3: CASSEGQGKEEVTEAFF. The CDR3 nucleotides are TGCGCCAGCAGTGAGGGACAGGGGAAGGAAGAGGTCACTGAAGCTTTCTTT.

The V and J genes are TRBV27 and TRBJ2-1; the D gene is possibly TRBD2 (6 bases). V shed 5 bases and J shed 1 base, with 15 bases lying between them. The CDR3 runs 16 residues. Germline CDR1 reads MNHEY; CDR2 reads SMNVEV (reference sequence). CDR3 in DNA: TGTGCCAGCAGTCCATTAGCGGAACTATCCTACAATGAGCAGTTCTTC. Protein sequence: CASSPLAELSYNEQFF.

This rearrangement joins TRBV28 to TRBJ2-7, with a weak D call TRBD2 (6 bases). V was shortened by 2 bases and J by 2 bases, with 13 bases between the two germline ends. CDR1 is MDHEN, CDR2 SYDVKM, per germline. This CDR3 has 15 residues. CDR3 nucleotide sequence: TGTGCCAGCAGTTTACTTCCGGGGGAAACCTACGAGCAGTACTTC. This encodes CASSLLPGETYEQYF.

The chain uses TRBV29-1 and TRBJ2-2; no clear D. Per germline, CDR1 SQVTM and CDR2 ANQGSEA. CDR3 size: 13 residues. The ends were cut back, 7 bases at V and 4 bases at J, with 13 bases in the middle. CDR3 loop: CSAQLALTGELFF. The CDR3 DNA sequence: TGCAGCGCCCAGCTGGCCCTCACCGGGGAGCTGTTTTTT.

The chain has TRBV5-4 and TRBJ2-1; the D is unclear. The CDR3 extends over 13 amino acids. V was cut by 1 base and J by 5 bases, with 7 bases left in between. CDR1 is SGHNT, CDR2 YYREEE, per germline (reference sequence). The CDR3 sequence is CASSLNWDNEQFF. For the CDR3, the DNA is TGTGCCAGCAGCTTGAATTGGGACAATGAGCAGTTCTTC. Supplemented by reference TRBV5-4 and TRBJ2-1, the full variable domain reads ETGVTQSPTHLIKTRGQQVTLRCSSQSGHNTVSWYQQALGQGPQFIFQYYREEENGRGNFPPRFSGLQFPNYSSELNVNALELDDSALYLCASSLNWDNEQFFGPGTRLTVL.

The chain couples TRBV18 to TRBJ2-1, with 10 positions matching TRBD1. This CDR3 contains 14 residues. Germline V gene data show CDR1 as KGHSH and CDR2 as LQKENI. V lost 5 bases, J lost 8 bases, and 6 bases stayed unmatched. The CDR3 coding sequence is TGTGCCAGCTCAGGGACAGGGGTTTTGGATGAGCAGTTCTTC. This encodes CASSGTGVLDEQFF.

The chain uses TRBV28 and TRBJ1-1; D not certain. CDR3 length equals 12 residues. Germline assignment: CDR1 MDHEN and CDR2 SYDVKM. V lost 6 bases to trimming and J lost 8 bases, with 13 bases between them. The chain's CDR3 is CASSPPETEAFF. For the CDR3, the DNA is TGTGCCAGCAGCCCGCCGGAGACAGAAGCTTTCTTT.

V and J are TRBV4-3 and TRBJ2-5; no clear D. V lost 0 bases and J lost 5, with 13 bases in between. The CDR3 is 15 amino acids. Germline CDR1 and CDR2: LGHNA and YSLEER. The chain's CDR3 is CASSQDRSLRETQYF. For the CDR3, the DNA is TGCGCCAGCAGCCAAGATCGCTCGCTCCGGGAGACCCAGTACTTC.

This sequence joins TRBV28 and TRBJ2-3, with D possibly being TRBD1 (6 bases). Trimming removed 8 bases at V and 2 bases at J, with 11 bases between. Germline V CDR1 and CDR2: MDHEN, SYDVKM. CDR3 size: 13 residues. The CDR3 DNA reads TGTGCCAGCCTCGGACAGAACACAGATACGCAGTATTTT. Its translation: CASLGQNTDTQYF. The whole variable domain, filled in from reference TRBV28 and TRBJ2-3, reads DVKVTQSSRYLVKRTGEKVFLECVQDMDHENMFWYRQDPGLGLRLIYFSYDVKMKEKGDIPEGYSVSREKKERFSLILESASTNQTSMYLCASLGQNTDTQYFGPGTRLTVL.

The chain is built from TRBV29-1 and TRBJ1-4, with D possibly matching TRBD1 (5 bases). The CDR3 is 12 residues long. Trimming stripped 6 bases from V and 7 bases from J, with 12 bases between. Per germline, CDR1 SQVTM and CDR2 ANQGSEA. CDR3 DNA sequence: TGCAGCGTACAGGCGACATTTGAAAAACTGTTTTTT. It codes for CSVQATFEKLFF. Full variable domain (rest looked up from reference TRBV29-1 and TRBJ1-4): SAVISQKPSRDICQRGTSLTIQCQVDSQVTMMFWYRQQPGQSLTLIATANQGSEATYESGFVIDKFPISRPNLTFSTLTVSNMSPEDSSIYLCSVQATFEKLFFGSGTQLSVL.

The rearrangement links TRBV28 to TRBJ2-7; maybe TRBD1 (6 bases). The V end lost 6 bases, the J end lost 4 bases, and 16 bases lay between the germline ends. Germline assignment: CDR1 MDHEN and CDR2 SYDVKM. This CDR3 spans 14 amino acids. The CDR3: CASSPTPTGYEQYF. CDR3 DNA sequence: TGTGCCAGCAGCCCCACCCCAACAGGGTACGAGCAGTACTTC.

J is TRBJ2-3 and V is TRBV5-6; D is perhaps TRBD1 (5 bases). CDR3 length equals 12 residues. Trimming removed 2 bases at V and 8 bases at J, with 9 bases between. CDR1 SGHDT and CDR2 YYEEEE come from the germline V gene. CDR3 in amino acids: CASSFARGTQYF. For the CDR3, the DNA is TGTGCCAGCAGCTTTGCTAGGGGTACGCAGTATTTT.

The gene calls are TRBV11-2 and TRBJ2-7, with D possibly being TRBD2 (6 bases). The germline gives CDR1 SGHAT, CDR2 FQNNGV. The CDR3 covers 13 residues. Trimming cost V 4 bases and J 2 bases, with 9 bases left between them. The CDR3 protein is CASSWGGTYEQYF. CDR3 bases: TGTGCCAGCAGCTGGGGAGGAACCTACGAGCAGTACTTC.